The rows below give T cell receptor beta chains drawn from one sample of a study of regulatory T cells in long-lasting Graves disease. TCRdb passed the multiplex PCR reads through MiXCR, listing each CDR3 protein once. The repertoire consists of fewer than 550,000 distinct CDR3 sequences, with 15% to 20% occurring once and the leading ten covering about 23%. These data also formed part of another study, on T cells in Graves' hyperthyroidism and ophthalmopathy.

Source: peripheral blood mononuclear cells (PBMCs), taken at new diagnosis, from a patient treated with antithyroid drugs. These receptors came from a woman in her late teens or twenties with Graves disease. The CDR3 runs from the conserved cysteine through the conserved F or W. A D gene is named only where the DNA matches it firmly. For some rows the clone size is stated as once, few or many, or as a class when expanded; others skip it.

abundance | d_gene | j_gene | len | v_gene | CDR3nt | CDR3aa
- | - | TRBJ1-5 | 13 | TRBV7-2 | TGTGCCAGCAGCTTAACCAGGGATCAGCCCCAGCATTTT | CASSLTRDQPQHF
few | - | TRBJ1-5 | 12 | TRBV2 | TGTGCCAGCAGTGAAGGGTATCAGCCCCAGCATTTT | CASSEGYQPQHF
few | TRBD1 | TRBJ1-1 | 12 | TRBV29-1 | TGCAGCGTTGTCCGGGACAGGAGAGAAGCTTTCTTT | CSVVRDRREAFF
many | - | TRBJ2-5 | 14 | TRBV7-2 | TGTGCCAGCAGCTTACGTAGGGTGGGAGAGACCCAGTACTTC | CASSLRRVGETQYF
many | - | TRBJ1-5 | 15 | TRBV2 | TGTGCCAGCAGTGAATACGTTATCGGCAATCAGCCCCAGCATTTT | CASSEYVIGNQPQHF
few | - | TRBJ2-1 | 15 | TRBV7-6 | TGTGCCAGCAGCTTAGTTGCAGGGACCTTACATGAGCAGTTCTTC | CASSLVAGTLHEQFF
many | TRBD2 | TRBJ2-1 | 14 | TRBV11-2 | TGTGCCAGCAGCACGCGGGCGGGAGAGGGTGAGCAGTTCTTC | CASSTRAGEGEQFF
- | - | TRBJ2-1 | 15 | TRBV15 | TGTGCCACCAGCAGAGGGTCAAGAGCAGACAATGAGCAGTTCTTC | CATSRGSRADNEQFF
many | TRBD2 | TRBJ2-7 | 14 | TRBV20-1 | TGCAGTGCTACCGGACTAGCGGGAGTCTACGAGCAGTACTTC | CSATGLAGVYEQYF
few | - | TRBJ1-1 | 11 | TRBV19 | TGTGCCAGTAGCAGAATGGCTGAAGCTTTCTTT | CASSRMAEAFF
many | TRBD2 | TRBJ2-1 | 15 | TRBV12-3/TRBV12-4 | TGTGCCAGCAGTCCAAGCGGGGGCCCTTACAATGAGCAGTTCTTC | CASSPSGGPYNEQFF
once | TRBD2 | TRBJ2-3 | 15 | TRBV27 | TGTGCCAGCAGTTTAGTAGCGGGAGGCTCAGATACGCAGTATTTT | CASSLVAGGSDTQYF
- | TRBD2 | TRBJ2-2 | 19 | TRBV6-2/TRBV6-3 | TGTGCCAGCAGTTACGACCCCGTGGGGGGGGGAATCGACACCGGGGAGCTGTTTTTT | CASSYDPVGGGIDTGELFF
- | TRBD1 | TRBJ1-2 | 15 | TRBV7-2 | TGTGCCAGCAGCCAAATCTACAGGGGGGACTATGGCTACACCTTC | CASSQIYRGDYGYTF
many | - | TRBJ2-5 | 15 | TRBV28 | TGTGCCAGCAGTCCTGCCCGCAGGGGTCAAGAGACCCAGTACTTC | CASSPARRGQETQYF
many | - | TRBJ1-2 | 12 | TRBV2 | TGTGCCAGTAGCCGGGACAATATTGACTACACCTTC | CASSRDNIDYTF
- | - | TRBJ1-2 | 11 | TRBV28 | TGTGCCAGCAGGCTGGGCTATGGCTACACCTTC | CASRLGYGYTF
many | - | TRBJ2-1 | 11 | TRBV2 | TGTGCCAGCAGTGTTTACAATGAGCAGTTCTTC | CASSVYNEQFF
few | TRBD2 | TRBJ2-1 | 17 | TRBV3-1 | TGTGCCAGCAGCCAAGATGGGCCTAGCGGGAGGGTTAATGAGCAGTTCTTC | CASSQDGPSGRVNEQFF
- | TRBD2 | TRBJ2-1 | 17 | TRBV7-2 | TGTGCCAGCAGCTTGGGGGGGACTGCGTTCTCCTACAATGAGCAGTTCTTC | CASSLGGTAFSYNEQFF
- | - | TRBJ1-6 | 18 | TRBV11-2 | TGTGCCAGCAGCTTAGAGCCAGGAGCTAAGGGTTATAATTCACCCCTCCACTTT | CASSLEPGAKGYNSPLHF
many | - | TRBJ2-1 | 14 | TRBV28 | TGTGCCAGCAGATCGGGTGGGCGGTACAATGAGCAGTTCTTC | CASRSGGRYNEQFF
- | - | TRBJ1-5 | 13 | TRBV7-9 | TGTGCCAGCAGTTACCAGGGGAATCAGCCCCAGCATTTT | CASSYQGNQPQHF
many | TRBD1 | TRBJ1-6 | 14 | TRBV7-8 | TGTGCCAGCAGCTTATTACAGGGGAGTTCACCCCTCCACTTT | CASSLLQGSSPLHF
- | TRBD1 | TRBJ2-7 | 13 | TRBV10-3 | TGTGCCATCAGGCAGACAGGGGCTTCCGAGCAGTACTTC | CAIRQTGASEQYF
many | TRBD2 | TRBJ2-3 | 14 | TRBV20-1 | TGCAGTGCTAGGGGGAGCGGGGCCACAGATACGCAGTATTTT | CSARGSGATDTQYF
- | - | TRBJ1-6 | 14 | TRBV2 | TGTGCCAGCGGGGGGCGGAGGCAGGATTCACCCCTCCACTTT | CASGGRRQDSPLHF
- | TRBD2 | TRBJ2-1 | 15 | TRBV5-1 | TGCGCCAGCAGCTGGGACTACAGCTCCTACAATGAGCAGTTCTTC | CASSWDYSSYNEQFF
- | TRBD2 | TRBJ2-7 | 16 | TRBV28 | TGTGCCAGCAGTCCGGGGACTAGCGGGAGCGGCTACGAGCAGTACTTC | CASSPGTSGSGYEQYF
many | - | TRBJ2-3 | 15 | TRBV27 | TGTGCCAGCAGCTCCCGGGGCCTTAGCACAGATACGCAGTATTTT | CASSSRGLSTDTQYF
medium-sized | TRBD1 | TRBJ2-7 | 15 | TRBV28 | TGTGCCAGCACCGGACGGGACAGGGCAACCTACGAGCAGTACTTC | CASTGRDRATYEQYF
many | - | TRBJ2-3 | 13 | TRBV6-1 | TGTGCCAGCAGGCACGGGGGGCCGGATACGCAGTATTTT | CASRHGGPDTQYF
many | - | TRBJ2-5 | 15 | TRBV7-2 | TGTGCCAGCAGCTTCAGACAGGATGCGATGGGGACCCAGTACTTC | CASSFRQDAMGTQYF
few | TRBD2 | TRBJ2-2 | 14 | TRBV2 | TGTGCCAGCAGCCGGACTAGCGGGATCGGGGAGCTGTTCTTT | CASSRTSGIGELFF
few | - | TRBJ2-4 | 17 | TRBV6-5 | TGTGCCAGCAGTTATAATTCGGGACCGACCCGCAAAAACATTCAGTACTTC | CASSYNSGPTRKNIQYF
few | TRBD2 | TRBJ2-1 | 15 | TRBV7-9 | TGTGCCAGCAGCCCCAGACTAGCGGGAGAGAATGAGCAGTTCTTC | CASSPRLAGENEQFF
many | TRBD2 | TRBJ2-5 | 14 | TRBV20-1 | TGCAGTGCCCAAAGCGGGAGGGCACTCGAGGCCCAGTACTTC | CSAQSGRALEAQYF
many | TRBD2 | TRBJ2-7 | 21 | TRBV12-3/TRBV12-4 | TGTGCCAGCAGCTCAAATTATCGGACTAGCGTATACGCCAAGGGGCCCTACGAGCAGTACTTC | CASSSNYRTSVYAKGPYEQYF
- | TRBD2 | TRBJ2-1 | 15 | TRBV19 | TGTGCCAGTAGTTGGTGGCGGGAGGATATGTATGAGCAGTTCTTC | CASSWWREDMYEQFF
many | - | TRBJ2-3 | 13 | TRBV6-1 | TGTGCCAGCAGGCTGGATAGCACAGATACGCAGTATTTT | CASRLDSTDTQYF
- | TRBD2 | TRBJ2-1 | 14 | TRBV7-9 | TGTGCCAGCAGCCACCAAGCGGGAGGCAATGAGCAGTTCTTC | CASSHQAGGNEQFF
few | - | TRBJ1-6 | 14 | TRBV6-2/TRBV6-3 | TGTGCCAGCAGCCCGAACACCTTGGGTTCACCCCTCCACTTT | CASSPNTLGSPLHF